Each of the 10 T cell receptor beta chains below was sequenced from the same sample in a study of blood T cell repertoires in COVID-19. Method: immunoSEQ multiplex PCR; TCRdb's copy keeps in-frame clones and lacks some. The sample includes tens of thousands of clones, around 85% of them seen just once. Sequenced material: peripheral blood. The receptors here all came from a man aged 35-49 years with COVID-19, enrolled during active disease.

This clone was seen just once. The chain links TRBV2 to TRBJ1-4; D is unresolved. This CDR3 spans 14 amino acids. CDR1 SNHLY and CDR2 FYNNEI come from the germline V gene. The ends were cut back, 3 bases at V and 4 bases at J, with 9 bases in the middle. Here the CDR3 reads CASSDARLNEKLFF. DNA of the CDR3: TGTGCCAGCAGTGACGCCAGACTTAATGAAAAACTGTTTTTT.

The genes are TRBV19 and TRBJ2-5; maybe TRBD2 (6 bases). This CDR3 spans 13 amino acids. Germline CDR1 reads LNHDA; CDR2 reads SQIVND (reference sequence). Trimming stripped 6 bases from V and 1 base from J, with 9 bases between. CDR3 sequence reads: CASRRDSQETQYF. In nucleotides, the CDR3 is TGTGCCAGTAGACGGGACTCCCAAGAGACCCAGTACTTC.

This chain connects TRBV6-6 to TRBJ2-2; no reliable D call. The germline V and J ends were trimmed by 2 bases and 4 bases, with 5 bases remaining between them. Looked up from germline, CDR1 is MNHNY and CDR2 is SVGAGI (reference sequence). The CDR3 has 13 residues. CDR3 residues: CASSYRSTGELFF. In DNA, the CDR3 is TGTGCCAGCAGTTACAGGAGCACCGGGGAGCTGTTTTTT.

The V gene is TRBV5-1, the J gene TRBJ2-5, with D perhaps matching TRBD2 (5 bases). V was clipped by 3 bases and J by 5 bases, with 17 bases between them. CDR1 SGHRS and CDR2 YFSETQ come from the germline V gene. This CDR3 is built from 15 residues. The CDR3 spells CASSWRPGERETQYF. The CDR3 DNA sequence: TGCGCCAGCAGCTGGAGGCCAGGCGAGAGGGAGACCCAGTACTTC.

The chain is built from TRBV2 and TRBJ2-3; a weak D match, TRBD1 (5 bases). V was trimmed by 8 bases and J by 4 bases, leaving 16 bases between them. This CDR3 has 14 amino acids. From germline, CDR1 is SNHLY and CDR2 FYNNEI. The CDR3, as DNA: TGTGCCAGCCAGACAGAACGGTCGTCAGATACGCAGTATTTT. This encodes CASQTERSSDTQYF.

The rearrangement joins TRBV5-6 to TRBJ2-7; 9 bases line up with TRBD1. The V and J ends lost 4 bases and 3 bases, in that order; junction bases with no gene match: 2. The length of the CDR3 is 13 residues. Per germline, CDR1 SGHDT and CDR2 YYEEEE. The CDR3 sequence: CASSGTGRYEQYF. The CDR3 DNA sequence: TGTGCCAGCAGCGGGACAGGGCGCTACGAGCAGTACTTC.

CDR3 coding DNA: TGCGCCAGCAGCAGATTACAGGCTCAAGAGACCCAGTACTTC. Encoded protein: CASSRLQAQETQYF. The chain is built from TRBV5-1 and TRBJ2-5; D is possibly TRBD1 (5 bases). Germline V gene lookup returns CDR1 SGHRS and CDR2 YFSETQ. V was shortened by 4 bases and J by 2 bases, with 12 bases between the two germline ends. This CDR3 is built from 14 residues.

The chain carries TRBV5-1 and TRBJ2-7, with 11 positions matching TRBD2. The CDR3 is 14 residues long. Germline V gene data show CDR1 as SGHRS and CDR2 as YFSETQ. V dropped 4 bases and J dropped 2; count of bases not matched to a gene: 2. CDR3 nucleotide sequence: TGCGCCAGCAGCATACTAGCGGGGGCCTACGAGCAGTACTTC. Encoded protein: CASSILAGAYEQYF.

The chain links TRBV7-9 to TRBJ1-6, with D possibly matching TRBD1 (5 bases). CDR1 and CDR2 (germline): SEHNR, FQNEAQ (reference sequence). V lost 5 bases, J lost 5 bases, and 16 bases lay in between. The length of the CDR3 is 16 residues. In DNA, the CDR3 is TGTGCCAGCAGCCACACAGGAGGGGCCGATAATTCACCCCTCCACTTT. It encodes CASSHTGGADNSPLHF.

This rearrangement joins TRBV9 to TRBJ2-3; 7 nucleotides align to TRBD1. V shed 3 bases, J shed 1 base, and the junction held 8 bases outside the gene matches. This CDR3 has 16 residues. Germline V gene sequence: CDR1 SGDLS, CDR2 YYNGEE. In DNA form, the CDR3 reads TGTGCCAGCAGCGCCCGACACAGGGGAGGCACAGATACGCAGTATTTT. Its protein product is CASSARHRGGTDTQYF.